The next 11 T cell receptor beta chains were all read from a single sample in a study of siplizumab effects on memory and regulatory T cells. Produced via immunoSEQ multiplex PCR; TCRdb's table is partial and in-frame only. The repertoire consists of tens of thousands of clones, with around 97% occurring once and the leading ten covering about 1%. The sample taken for sequencing was naive CD8+ T cells sorted from blood. Every receptor here comes from a human donor in good health.

This clone was detected only once. The chain carries TRBV11-2 and TRBJ2-7, with TRBD2 as a possible D gene (6 bases). CDR3 size: 14 residues. The V end lost 1 base, the J end lost 4 bases, and 11 bases lay between the germline ends. Per the germline V gene, CDR1 is SGHAT and CDR2 is FQNNGV. CDR3: CASSLVGEDYEQYF. CDR3 bases: TGTGCCAGCAGCTTAGTAGGGGAGGATTACGAGCAGTACTTC. The full variable domain, with the rest looked up from reference TRBV11-2 and TRBJ2-7, is EAGVAQSPRYKIIEKRQSVAFWCNPISGHATLYWYQQILGQGPKLLIQFQNNGVVDDSQLPKDRFSAERLKGVDSTLKIQPAKLEDSAVYLCASSLVGEDYEQYFGPGTRLTVT.

V gene TRBV9 combines with J gene TRBJ2-2; 7 bases fit TRBD1. CDR1 and CDR2 (germline): SGDLS, YYNGEE. J was trimmed by 6 bases and V by 1 base; bases with no gene match: 0. This CDR3 has 13 amino acids. Here the CDR3 DNA reads TGTGCCAGCAGCGTACAGGGGGCCGGGGAGCTGTTTTTT. It yields the protein CASSVQGAGELFF.

The gene calls are TRBV9 and TRBJ2-7; 14 bases fit TRBD2. CDR3 length: 15 amino acids. Germline V lookup: CDR1 SGDLS, CDR2 YYNGEE. The V and J ends lost 3 bases and 4 bases, in that order; junction bases with no gene match: 3. The CDR3 protein is CASSAGTSGRYEQYF. The CDR3 region has the DNA TGTGCCAGCAGCGCCGGGACTAGCGGGAGATACGAGCAGTACTTC. Filled out from reference TRBV9 and TRBJ2-7, the complete variable domain reads DSGVTQTPKHLITATGQRVTLRCSPRSGDLSVYWYQQSLDQGLQFLIQYYNGEERAKGNILERFSAQQFPDLHSELNLSSLELGDSALYFCASSAGTSGRYEQYFGPGTRLTVT.

The rearrangement links TRBV7-9 to TRBJ2-1; 8 bases are a match to TRBD1. Unmatched junction bases numbered 5, after V lost 5 bases and J lost 2 bases. CDR1 and CDR2 (germline): SEHNR, FQNEAQ (reference sequence). The CDR3 is made up of 15 amino acids. In DNA, the CDR3 is TGTGCCAGCAGCCCGACAGGGGCCACCTACAATGAGCAGTTCTTC. Translating gives CASSPTGATYNEQFF.

V and J are TRBV7-8 and TRBJ1-1; no clear D. V was cut by 6 bases and J by 0 bases, with 5 bases left in between. The V gene's germline CDR1 is SGHVS and CDR2 FQNEAQ. The CDR3 length is 12 residues. This chain's CDR3 is CASRTVNTEAFF. As DNA, the CDR3 is TGTGCCAGCAGGACCGTGAACACTGAAGCTTTCTTT.

The rearrangement uses TRBV4-3 and TRBJ2-6; D tentatively fits TRBD1 or TRBD2 (5 bases each). Germline CDR1 is LGHNA and CDR2 is YSLEER. This CDR3 region has 15 residues. Between the trimmed V and J ends, which lost 6 bases and 4 bases, there was a span of 13 bases. The CDR3: CASSLTGDGANVLTF. CDR3 sequence (DNA): TGCGCCAGCAGTCTCACCGGGGACGGGGCCAACGTCCTGACTTTC.

The chain recombines TRBV7-9 with TRBJ2-7; D remains ambiguous. The CDR3 extends over 13 amino acids. The germline V gene encodes CDR1 SEHNR and CDR2 FQNEAQ (reference sequence). V was pared by 4 bases and J by 4 bases, with 11 bases between. The CDR3 nucleotides read TGTGCCAGCAGCTACTCACGTAGGTACGAGCAGTACTTC. It encodes CASSYSRRYEQYF.

This rearrangement joins TRBV27 to TRBJ2-3; 8 nucleotides line up with TRBD2. Germline trimming cut 7 bases from V and 2 bases from J; bases unmatched to any gene: 8. This CDR3 has 15 amino acids. The germline CDR1 and CDR2 sequences are MNHEY and SMNVEV (reference sequence). DNA for the CDR3: TGTGCCAGCACCCTACTAGCGGACGACACAGATACGCAGTATTTT. Translation gives CASTLLADDTDTQYF.

The rearrangement links TRBV21-1 to TRBJ1-1; the D call of TRBD1 is as the table states it, not checked on the DNA. TRBV21-1 is noted as a pseudogene. The CDR3 runs 14 residues. The CDR3 region has the DNA TGTGCCAGCCCTGTCTCAGGGGGTTGGACTGAAGCTTTCTTT. It yields the protein CASPVSGGWTEAFF.

The CDR3 protein is CASRASGGGETQYF. The CDR3 nucleotides are TGTGCCAGCAGAGCCTCAGGAGGGGGAGAGACCCAGTACTTC. The J gene is TRBJ2-5, the V gene TRBV25-1; D is tentatively TRBD1 or TRBD2 (6 bases each). CDR3 length equals 14 residues. The ends were cut back, 6 bases at V and 4 bases at J, with 15 bases in the middle. Germline CDR1 MGHDK, CDR2 SYGVNS. Combining the CDR3 with reference TRBV25-1 and TRBJ2-5 gives the whole variable domain EADIYQTPRYLVIGTGKKITLECSQTMGHDKMYWYQQDPGMELHLIHYSYGVNSTEKGDLSSESTVSRIRTEHFPLTLESARPSHTSQYLCASRASGGGETQYFGPGTRLLVL.

J is TRBJ2-1 and V is TRBV12-5, with D unresolved. CDR3 length equals 12 residues. The germline V and J ends were trimmed by 7 bases and 0 bases, with 4 bases remaining between them. In germline, CDR1 is LGHNT, CDR2 FRNRAP. Here the CDR3 DNA reads TGTGCTAGTGACAGCTCCTACAATGAGCAGTTCTTC. It yields the protein CASDSSYNEQFF.